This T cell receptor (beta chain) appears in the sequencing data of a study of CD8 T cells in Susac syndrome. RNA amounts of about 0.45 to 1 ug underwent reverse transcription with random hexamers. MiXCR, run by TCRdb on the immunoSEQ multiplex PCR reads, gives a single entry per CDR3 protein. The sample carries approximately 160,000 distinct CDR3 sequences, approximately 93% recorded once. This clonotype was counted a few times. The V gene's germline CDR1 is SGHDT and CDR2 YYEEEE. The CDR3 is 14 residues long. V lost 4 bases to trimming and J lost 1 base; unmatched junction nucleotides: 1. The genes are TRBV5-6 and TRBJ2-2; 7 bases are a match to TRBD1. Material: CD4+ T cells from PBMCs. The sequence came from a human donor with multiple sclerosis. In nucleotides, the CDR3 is TGTGCCAGCAGCCGGACAGGGAACACCGGGGAGCTGTTTTTT. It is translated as CASSRTGNTGELFF.